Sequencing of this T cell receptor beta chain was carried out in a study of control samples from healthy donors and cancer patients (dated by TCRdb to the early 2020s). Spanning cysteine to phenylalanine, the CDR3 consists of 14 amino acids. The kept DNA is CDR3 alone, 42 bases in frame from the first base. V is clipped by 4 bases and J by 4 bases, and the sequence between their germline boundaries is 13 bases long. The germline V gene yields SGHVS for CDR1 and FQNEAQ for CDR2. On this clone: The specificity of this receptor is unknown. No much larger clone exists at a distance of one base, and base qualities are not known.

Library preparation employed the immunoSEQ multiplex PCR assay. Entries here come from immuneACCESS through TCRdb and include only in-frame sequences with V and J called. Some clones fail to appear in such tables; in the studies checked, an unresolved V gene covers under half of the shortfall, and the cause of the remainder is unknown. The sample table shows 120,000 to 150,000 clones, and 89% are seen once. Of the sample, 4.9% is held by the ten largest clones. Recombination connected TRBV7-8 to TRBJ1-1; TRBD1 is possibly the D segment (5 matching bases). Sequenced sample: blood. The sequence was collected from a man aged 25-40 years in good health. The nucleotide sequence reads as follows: TGTGCCAGCAGCTGGGACCTTACGTCCACTGAAGCTTTCTTT. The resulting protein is CASSWDLTSTEAFF. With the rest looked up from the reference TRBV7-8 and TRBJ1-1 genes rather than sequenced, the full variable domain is GAGVSQSPRYKVAKRGQDVALRCDPISGHVSLFWYQQALGQGPEFLTYFQNEAQLDKSGLPSDRFFAERPEGSVSTLKIQRTQQEDSAVYLCASSWDLTSTEAFFGQGTRLTVV.